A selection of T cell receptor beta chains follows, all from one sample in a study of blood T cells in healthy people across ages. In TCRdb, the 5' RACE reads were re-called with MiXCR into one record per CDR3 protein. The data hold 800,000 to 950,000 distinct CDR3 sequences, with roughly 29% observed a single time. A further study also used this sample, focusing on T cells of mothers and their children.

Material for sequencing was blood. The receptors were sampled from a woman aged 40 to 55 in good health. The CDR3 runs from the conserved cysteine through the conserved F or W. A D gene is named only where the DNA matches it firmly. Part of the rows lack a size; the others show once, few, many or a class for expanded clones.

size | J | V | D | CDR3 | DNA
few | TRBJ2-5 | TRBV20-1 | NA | CSASRGPLLGGTQYF | TGCAGTGCTAGTAGAGGGCCCCTTCTCGGGGGGACCCAGTACTTC
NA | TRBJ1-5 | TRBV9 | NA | CASSAQPGVQPQHF | TGTGCCAGCAGCGCGCAACCAGGGGTCCAGCCCCAGCATTTT
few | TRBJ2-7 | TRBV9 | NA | CASSPTGSTYEQYF | TGTGCCAGCAGCCCAACAGGGAGCACCTACGAGCAGTACTTC
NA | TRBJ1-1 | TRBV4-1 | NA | CASSHDSKEAFF | TGCGCCAGCAGTCACGACAGTAAGGAAGCTTTCTTT
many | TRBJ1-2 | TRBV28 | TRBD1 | CASSYRGGYTF | TGTGCCAGCAGTTACAGGGGAGGCTACACCTTC
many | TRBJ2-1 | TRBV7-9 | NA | CASSLGFYNEQFF | TGTGCCAGCAGCCTAGGTTTCTACAATGAGCAGTTCTTC
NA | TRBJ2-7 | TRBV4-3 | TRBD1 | CTSSQDGQGYEQYF | TGCACCAGCAGCCAAGATGGACAGGGCTACGAGCAGTACTTC
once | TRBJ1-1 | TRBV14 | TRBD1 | CASSLATGTGGTEAFF | TGTGCCAGCAGCCTTGCAACCGGGACAGGGGGCACTGAAGCTTTCTTT
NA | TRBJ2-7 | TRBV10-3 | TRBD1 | CAITVGQESSYEQYF | TGTGCCATCACCGTAGGACAGGAGAGCTCCTACGAGCAGTACTTC
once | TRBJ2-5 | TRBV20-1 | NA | CSARATVQETQYF | TGCAGTGCTAGGGCTACAGTCCAAGAGACCCAGTACTTC
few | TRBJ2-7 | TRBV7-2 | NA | CASSLSRTTFRSSYEQYF | TGTGCCAGCAGCTTAAGTCGGACTACCTTCAGGAGCTCCTACGAGCAGTACTTC
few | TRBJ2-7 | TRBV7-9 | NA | CASSNSRAASSYEQYF | TGTGCCAGCAGCAACTCTCGGGCCGCGAGCTCCTACGAGCAGTACTTC
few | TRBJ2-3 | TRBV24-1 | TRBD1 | CATRPTGGTDTQYF | TGTGCCACCAGACCTACAGGGGGCACAGATACGCAGTATTTT
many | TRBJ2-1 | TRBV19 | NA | CASSITWQGYNEQFF | TGTGCCAGTAGTATAACTTGGCAGGGATACAATGAGCAGTTCTTC
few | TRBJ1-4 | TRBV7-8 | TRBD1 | CASSPEPGTGASMGEKLFF | TGTGCCAGCAGCCCAGAACCCGGGACAGGGGCCTCAATGGGGGAAAAACTGTTTTTT
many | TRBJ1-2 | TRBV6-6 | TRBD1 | CASSYSSRDREGYTF | TGTGCCAGCAGTTACTCGAGTCGGGACAGGGAAGGCTACACCTTC
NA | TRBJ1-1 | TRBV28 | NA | CASCPPGAGSTEAFF | TGTGCCAGCTGCCCTCCCGGGGCGGGGTCCACTGAAGCTTTCTTT
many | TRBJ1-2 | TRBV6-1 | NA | CASRFRFDSNYGYTF | TGTGCCAGCAGATTCCGATTCGACAGTAACTATGGCTACACCTTC
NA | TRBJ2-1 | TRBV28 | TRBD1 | CASGTGGWNEQFF | TGTGCCAGCGGGACAGGGGGCTGGAATGAGCAGTTCTTC
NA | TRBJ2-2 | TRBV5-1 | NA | CASHLTGPAGELFF | TGCGCCAGCCACTTGACAGGTCCTGCCGGGGAGCTGTTTTTT
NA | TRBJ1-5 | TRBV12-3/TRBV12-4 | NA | CASSLGAAYSNQPQHF | TGTGCCAGCAGTTTAGGGGCCGCGTATAGCAATCAGCCCCAGCATTTT
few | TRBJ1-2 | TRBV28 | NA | CASSSPPSYGYTF | TGTGCCAGCAGTTCCCCCCCCTCCTATGGCTACACCTTC
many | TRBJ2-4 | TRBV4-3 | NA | CASSQGGGNIQYF | TGCGCCAGCAGCCAAGGTGGGGGAAACATTCAGTACTTC
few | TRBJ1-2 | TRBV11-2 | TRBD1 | CASSFPGQGIPNYGYTF | TGTGCCAGCAGCTTTCCGGGACAGGGGATTCCTAACTATGGCTACACCTTC
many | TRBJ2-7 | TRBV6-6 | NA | CASSPGANEQYF | TGTGCCAGCAGTCCGGGGGCGAACGAGCAGTACTTC
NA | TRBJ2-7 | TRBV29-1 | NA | CGVVRADEQYF | TGCGGCGTCGTCAGGGCCGACGAGCAGTACTTC
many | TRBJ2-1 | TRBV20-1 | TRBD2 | CSARALGTTYNEQFF | TGCAGTGCTAGAGCCCTCGGGACTACCTACAATGAGCAGTTCTTC